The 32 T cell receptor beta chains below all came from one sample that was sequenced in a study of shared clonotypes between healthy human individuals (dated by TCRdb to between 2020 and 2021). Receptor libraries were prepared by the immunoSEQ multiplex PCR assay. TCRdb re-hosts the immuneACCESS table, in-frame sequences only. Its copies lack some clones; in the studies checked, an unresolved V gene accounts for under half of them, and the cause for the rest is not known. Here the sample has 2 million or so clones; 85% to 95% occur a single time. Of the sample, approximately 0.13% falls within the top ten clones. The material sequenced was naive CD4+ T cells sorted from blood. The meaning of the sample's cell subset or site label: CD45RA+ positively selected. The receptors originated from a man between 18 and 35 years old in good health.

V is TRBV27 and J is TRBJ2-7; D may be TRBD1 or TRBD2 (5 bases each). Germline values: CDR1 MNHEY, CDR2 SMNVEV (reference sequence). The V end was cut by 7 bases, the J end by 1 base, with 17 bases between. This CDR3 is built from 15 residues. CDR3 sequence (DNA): TGTGCCAGCACCGTCACGGGACGCCAGTCCTACGAGCAGTACTTC. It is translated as CASTVTGRQSYEQYF.

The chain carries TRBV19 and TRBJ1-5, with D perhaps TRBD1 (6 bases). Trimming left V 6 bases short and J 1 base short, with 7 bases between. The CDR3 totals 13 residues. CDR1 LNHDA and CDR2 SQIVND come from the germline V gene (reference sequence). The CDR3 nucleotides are TGTGCCAGTAGACAGGGCAGCAATCAGCCCCAGCATTTT. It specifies CASRQGSNQPQHF.

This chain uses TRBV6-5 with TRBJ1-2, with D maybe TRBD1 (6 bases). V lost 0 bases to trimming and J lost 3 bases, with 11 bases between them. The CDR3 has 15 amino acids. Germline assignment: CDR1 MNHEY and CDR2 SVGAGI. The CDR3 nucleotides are TGTGCCAGCAGTTACTCGGGGGGCGCCGACTATGGCTACACCTTC. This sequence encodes CASSYSGGADYGYTF.

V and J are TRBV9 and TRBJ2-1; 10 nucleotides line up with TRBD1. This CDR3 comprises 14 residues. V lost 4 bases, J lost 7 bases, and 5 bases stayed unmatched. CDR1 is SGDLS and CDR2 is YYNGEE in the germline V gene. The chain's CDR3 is CASSPGQGGNEQFF. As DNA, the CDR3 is TGTGCCAGCAGCCCCGGACAGGGGGGGAATGAGCAGTTCTTC. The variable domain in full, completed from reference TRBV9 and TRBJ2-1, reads DSGVTQTPKHLITATGQRVTLRCSPRSGDLSVYWYQQSLDQGLQFLIQYYNGEERAKGNILERFSAQQFPDLHSELNLSSLELGDSALYFCASSPGQGGNEQFFGPGTRLTVL.

The CDR3 spells CASSTGGVTQYF. In DNA, the CDR3 is TGTGCCAGCAGTACGGGGGGGGTTACGCAGTATTTT. The genes are TRBV28 and TRBJ2-3; 8 positions match TRBD2. CDR3 length: 12 amino acids. Germline loops: CDR1 MDHEN, CDR2 SYDVKM. Trimming took 5 bases from V and 8 from J; bases not matched to a gene: 3.

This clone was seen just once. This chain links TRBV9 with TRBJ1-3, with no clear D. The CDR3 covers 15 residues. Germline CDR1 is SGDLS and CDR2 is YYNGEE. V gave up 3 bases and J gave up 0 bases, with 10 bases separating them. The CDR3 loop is CASSAEGVSGNTIYF. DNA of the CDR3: TGTGCCAGCAGCGCCGAGGGAGTCTCTGGAAACACCATATATTTT.

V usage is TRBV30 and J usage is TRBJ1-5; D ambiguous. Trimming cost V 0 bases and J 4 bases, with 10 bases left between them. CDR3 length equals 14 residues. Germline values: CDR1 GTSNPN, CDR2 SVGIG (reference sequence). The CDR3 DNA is TGTGCCTGGAGTGTAGCCAGCGGGAATCAGCCCCAGCATTTT. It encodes CAWSVASGNQPQHF. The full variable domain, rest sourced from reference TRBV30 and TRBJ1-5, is SQTIHQWPATLVQPVGSPLSLECTVEGTSNPNLYWYRQAAGRGLQLLFYSVGIGQISSEVPQNLSASRPQDRQFILSSKKLLLSDSGFYLCAWSVASGNQPQHFGDGTRLSIL.

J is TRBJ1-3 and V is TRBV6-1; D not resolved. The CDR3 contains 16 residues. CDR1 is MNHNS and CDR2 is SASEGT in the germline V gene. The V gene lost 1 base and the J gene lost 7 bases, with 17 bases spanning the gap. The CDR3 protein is CASSEGEGGLRNTIYF. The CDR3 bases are TGTGCCAGCAGTGAAGGGGAAGGCGGCCTAAGGAACACCATATATTTT.

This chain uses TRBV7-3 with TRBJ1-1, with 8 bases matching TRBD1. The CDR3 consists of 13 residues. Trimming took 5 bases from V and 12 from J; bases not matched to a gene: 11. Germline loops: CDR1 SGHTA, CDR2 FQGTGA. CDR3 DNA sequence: TGTGCCAGCAGCCAGGGACAGGACCTTGTACCTTTCTTT. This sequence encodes CASSQGQDLVPFF.

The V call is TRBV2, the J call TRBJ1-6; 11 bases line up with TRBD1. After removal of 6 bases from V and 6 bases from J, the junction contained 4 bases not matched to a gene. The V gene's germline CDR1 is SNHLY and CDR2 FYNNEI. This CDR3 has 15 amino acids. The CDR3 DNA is TGTGCCAGCAGGCCGGGACAGGGGGGTAATTCACCCCTCCACTTT. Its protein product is CASRPGQGGNSPLHF. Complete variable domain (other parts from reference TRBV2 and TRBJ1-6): EPEVTQTPSHQVTQMGQEVILRCVPISNHLYFYWYRQILGQKVEFLVSFYNNEISEKSEIFDDQFSVERPDGSNFTLKIRSTKLEDSAMYFCASRPGQGGNSPLHFGNGTRLTVT.

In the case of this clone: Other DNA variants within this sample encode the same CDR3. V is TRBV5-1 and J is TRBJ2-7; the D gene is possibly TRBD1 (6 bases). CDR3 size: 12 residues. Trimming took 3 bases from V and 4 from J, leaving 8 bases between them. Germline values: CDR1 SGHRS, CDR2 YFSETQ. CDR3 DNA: TGCGCCAGCAGCTCCGACAGGTACGAGCAGTACTTC. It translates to CASSSDRYEQYF.

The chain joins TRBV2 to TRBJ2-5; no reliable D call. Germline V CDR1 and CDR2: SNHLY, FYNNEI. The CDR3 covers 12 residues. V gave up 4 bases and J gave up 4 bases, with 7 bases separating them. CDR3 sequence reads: CASSGALETQYF. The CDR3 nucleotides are TGTGCCAGCAGTGGGGCTCTAGAGACCCAGTACTTC.

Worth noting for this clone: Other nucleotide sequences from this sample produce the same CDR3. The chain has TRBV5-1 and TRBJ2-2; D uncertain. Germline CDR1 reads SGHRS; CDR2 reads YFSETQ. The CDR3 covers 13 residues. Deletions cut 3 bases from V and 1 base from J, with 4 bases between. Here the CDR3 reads CASSYMNTGELFF. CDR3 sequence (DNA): TGCGCCAGCAGCTATATGAACACCGGGGAGCTGTTTTTT.

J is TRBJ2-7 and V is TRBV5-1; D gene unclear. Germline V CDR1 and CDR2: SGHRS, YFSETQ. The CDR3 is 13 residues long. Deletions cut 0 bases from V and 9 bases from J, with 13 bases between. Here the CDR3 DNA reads TGCGCCAGCAGCTTGGAGAGTCTAGGTTCGCAGTACTTC. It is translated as CASSLESLGSQYF.

The CDR3 protein is CAISDARGGLVETQYF. The CDR3 DNA reads as TGTGCCATCAGTGATGCGCGGGGGGGCCTAGTGGAGACCCAGTACTTC. J is TRBJ2-5 and V is TRBV10-3, with 9 bases aligning to TRBD2. The germline V gene encodes CDR1 ENHRY and CDR2 SYGVKD. J gave up 5 bases and V 3 bases, and 10 bases lay outside the gene matches. The CDR3 is 16 amino acids.

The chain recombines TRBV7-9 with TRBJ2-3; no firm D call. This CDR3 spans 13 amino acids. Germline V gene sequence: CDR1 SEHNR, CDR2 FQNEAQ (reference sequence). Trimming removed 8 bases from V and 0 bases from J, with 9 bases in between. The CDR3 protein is CASGWASTDTQYF. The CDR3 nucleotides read TGTGCCAGCGGATGGGCTAGCACAGATACGCAGTATTTT.

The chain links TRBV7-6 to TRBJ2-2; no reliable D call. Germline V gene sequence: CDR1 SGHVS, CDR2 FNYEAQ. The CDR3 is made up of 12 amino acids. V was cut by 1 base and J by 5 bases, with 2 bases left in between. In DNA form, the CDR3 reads TGTGCCAGCAGCTTAGAGACCGGGGAGCTGTTTTTT. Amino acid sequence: CASSLETGELFF.

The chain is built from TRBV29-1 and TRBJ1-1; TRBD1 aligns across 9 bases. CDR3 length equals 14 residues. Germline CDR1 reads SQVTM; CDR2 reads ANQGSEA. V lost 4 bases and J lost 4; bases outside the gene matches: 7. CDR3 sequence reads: CSVVVQGAITEAFF. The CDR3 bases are TGCAGCGTTGTGGTACAGGGGGCCATCACTGAAGCTTTCTTT.

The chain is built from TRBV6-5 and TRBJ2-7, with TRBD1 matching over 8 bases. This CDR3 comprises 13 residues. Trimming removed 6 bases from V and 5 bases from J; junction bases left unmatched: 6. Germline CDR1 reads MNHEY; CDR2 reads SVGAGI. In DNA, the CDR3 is TGTGCCAGCAGGCCAGGGGGCCTCCACGAGCAGTACTTC. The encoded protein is CASRPGGLHEQYF.

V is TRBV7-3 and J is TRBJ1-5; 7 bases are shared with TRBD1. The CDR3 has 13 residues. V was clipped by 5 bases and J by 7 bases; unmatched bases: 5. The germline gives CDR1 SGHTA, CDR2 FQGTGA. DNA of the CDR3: TGTGCCAGCAGCCGGTACAGGGGACAGCCCCAGCATTTT. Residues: CASSRYRGQPQHF. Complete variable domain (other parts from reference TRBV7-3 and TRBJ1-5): GAGVSQTPSNKVTEKGKYVELRCDPISGHTALYWYRQSLGQGPEFLIYFQGTGAADDSGLPNDRFFAVRPEGSVSTLKIQRTERGDSAVYLCASSRYRGQPQHFGDGTRLSIL.

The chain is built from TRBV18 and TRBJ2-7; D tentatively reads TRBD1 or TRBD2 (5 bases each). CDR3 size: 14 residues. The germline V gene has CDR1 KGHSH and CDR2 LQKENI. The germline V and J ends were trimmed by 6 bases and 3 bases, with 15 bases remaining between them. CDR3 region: CASSRGVPDYEQYF. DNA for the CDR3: TGTGCCAGCTCTCGGGGCGTACCGGACTACGAGCAGTACTTC.

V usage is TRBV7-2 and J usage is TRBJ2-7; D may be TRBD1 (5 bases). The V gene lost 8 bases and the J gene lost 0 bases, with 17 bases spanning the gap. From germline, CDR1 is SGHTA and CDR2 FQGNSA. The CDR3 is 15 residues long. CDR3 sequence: CASSWGLRSSYEQYF. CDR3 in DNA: TGTGCCAGCTCCTGGGGCTTAAGAAGCTCCTACGAGCAGTACTTC.

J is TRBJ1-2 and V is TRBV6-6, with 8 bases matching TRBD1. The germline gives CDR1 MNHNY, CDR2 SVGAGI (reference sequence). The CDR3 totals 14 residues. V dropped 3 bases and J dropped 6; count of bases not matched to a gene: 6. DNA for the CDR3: TGTGCCAGCAGTTATAACCCGGACAGGGATGGCTACACCTTC. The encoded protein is CASSYNPDRDGYTF.

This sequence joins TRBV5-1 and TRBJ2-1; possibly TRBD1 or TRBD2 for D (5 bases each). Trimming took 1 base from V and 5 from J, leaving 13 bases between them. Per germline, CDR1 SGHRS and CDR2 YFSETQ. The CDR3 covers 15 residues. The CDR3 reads CASSLLGSRDNEQFF. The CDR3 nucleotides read TGCGCCAGCAGCTTGTTGGGGAGCAGGGACAATGAGCAGTTCTTC.

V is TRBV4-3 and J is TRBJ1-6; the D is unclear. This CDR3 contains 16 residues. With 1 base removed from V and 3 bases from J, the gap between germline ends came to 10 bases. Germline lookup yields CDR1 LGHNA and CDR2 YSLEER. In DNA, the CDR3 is TGCGCCAGCAGCCAAGGGTATGGCCTCTATAATTCACCCCTCCACTTT. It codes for CASSQGYGLYNSPLHF.

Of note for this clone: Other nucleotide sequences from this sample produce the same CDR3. The CDR3 loop is CASSLPGYEQYF. CDR3 bases: TGTGCCAGCAGCCTCCCCGGCTACGAGCAGTACTTC. J is TRBJ2-7 and V is TRBV28; D remains ambiguous. Germline loops: CDR1 MDHEN, CDR2 SYDVKM. V dropped 6 bases and J dropped 3 bases, with 9 bases sitting between them. The CDR3 is made up of 12 amino acids.

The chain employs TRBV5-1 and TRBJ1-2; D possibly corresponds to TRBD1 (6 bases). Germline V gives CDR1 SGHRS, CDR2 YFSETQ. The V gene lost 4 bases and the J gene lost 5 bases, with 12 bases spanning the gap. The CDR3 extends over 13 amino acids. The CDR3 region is CASSEQGGYGYTF. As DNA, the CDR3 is TGCGCCAGCAGCGAACAGGGAGGTTATGGCTACACCTTC. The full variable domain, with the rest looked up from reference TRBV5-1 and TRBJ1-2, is KAGVTQTPRYLIKTRGQQVTLSCSPISGHRSVSWYQQTPGQGLQFLFEYFSETQRNKGNFPGRFSGRQFSNSRSEMNVSTLELGDSALYLCASSEQGGYGYTFGSGTRLTVV.

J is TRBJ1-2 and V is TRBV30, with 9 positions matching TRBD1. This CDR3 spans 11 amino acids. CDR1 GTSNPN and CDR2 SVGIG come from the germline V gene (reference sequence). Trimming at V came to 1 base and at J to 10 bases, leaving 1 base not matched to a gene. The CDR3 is CAWSGTGVYTF. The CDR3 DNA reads TGTGCCTGGAGTGGGACAGGGGTCTACACCTTC. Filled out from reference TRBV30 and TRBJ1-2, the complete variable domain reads SQTIHQWPATLVQPVGSPLSLECTVEGTSNPNLYWYRQAAGRGLQLLFYSVGIGQISSEVPQNLSASRPQDRQFILSSKKLLLSDSGFYLCAWSGTGVYTFGSGTRLTVV.

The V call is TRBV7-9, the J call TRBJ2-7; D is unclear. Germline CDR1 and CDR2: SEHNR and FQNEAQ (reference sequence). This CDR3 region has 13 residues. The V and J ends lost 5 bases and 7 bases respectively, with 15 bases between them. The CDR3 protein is CASSRFQESEQYF. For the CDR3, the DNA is TGTGCCAGCAGCCGATTTCAGGAAAGTGAGCAGTACTTC.

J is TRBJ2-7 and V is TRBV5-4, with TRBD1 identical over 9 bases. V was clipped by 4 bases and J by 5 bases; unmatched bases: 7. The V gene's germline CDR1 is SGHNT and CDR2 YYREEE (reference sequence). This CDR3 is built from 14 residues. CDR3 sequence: CASSPGGQGNEQYF. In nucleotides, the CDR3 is TGTGCCAGCAGCCCGGGAGGACAGGGGAACGAGCAGTACTTC.

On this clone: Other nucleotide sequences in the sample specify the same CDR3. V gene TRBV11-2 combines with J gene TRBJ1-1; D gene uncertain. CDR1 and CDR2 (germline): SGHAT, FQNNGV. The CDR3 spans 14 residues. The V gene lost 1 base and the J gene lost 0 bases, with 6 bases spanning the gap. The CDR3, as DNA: TGTGCCAGCAGCTTAGGCCAGGTGAACACTGAAGCTTTCTTT. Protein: CASSLGQVNTEAFF.

CDR3 DNA: TGCGCCAGCAGCTTGATGATTGGCGGGGTCTACAATGAGCAGTTCTTC. It translates to CASSLMIGGVYNEQFF. V usage is TRBV5-1 and J usage is TRBJ2-1; TRBD2 is a possible D gene (6 bases). The V gene lost 1 base and the J gene lost 3 bases, with 14 bases spanning the gap. The V gene's germline CDR1 is SGHRS and CDR2 YFSETQ. This CDR3 contains 16 residues.